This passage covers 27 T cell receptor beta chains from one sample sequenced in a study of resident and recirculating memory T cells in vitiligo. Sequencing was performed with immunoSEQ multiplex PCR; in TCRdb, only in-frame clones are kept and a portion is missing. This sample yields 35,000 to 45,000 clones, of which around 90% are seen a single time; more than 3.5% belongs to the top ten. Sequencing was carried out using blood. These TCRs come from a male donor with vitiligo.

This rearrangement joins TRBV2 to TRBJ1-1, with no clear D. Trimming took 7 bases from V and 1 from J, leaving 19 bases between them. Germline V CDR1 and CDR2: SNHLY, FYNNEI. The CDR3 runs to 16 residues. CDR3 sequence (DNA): TGTGCCAGCACGCCTAGCTGGTGGTCGGGGAACACTGAAGCTTTCTTT. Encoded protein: CASTPSWWSGNTEAFF.

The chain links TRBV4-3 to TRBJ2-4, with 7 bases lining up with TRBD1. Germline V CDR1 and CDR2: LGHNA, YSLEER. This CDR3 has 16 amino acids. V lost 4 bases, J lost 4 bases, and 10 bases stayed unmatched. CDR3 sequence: CASSPRGQEVKNIQYF. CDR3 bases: TGCGCCAGCAGCCCCCGTGGACAGGAAGTTAAAAACATTCAGTACTTC.

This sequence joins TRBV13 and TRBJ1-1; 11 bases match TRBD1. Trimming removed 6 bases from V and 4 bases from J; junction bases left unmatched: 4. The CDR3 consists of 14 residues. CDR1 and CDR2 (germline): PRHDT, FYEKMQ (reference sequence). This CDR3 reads CASRVGTGGTEAFF. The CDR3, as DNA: TGTGCCAGCAGGGTAGGGACAGGGGGCACTGAAGCTTTCTTT. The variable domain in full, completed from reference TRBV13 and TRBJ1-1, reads AAGVIQSPRHLIKEKRETATLKCYPIPRHDTVYWYQQGPGQDPQFLISFYEKMQSDKGSIPDRFSAQQFSDYHSELNMSSLELGDSALYFCASRVGTGGTEAFFGQGTRLTVV.

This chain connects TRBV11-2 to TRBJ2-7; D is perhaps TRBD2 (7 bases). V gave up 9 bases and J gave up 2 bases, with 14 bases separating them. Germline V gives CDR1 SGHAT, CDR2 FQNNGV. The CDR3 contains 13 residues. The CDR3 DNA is TGTGCCAGTGGGCGGGGGCTTACCTACGAGCAGTACTTC. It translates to CASGRGLTYEQYF.

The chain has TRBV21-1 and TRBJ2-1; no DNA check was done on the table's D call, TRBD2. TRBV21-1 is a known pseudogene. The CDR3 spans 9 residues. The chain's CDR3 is CARRGEQFF. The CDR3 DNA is TGTGCCAGGAGAGGTGAGCAGTTCTTC.

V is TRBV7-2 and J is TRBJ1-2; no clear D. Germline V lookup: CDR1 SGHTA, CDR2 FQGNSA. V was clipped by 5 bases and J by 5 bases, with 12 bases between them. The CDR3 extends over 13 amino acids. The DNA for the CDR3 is TGTGCCAGCAGCATTACAGCGGTATATGGCTACACCTTC. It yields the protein CASSITAVYGYTF.

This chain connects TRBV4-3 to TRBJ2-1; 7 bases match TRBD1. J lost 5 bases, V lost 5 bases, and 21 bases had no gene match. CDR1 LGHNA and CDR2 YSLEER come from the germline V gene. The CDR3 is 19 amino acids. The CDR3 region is CASSSQLPGTALGHNEQFF. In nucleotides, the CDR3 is TGCGCCAGCAGCTCTCAACTGCCCGGGACAGCCCTAGGTCACAATGAGCAGTTCTTC.

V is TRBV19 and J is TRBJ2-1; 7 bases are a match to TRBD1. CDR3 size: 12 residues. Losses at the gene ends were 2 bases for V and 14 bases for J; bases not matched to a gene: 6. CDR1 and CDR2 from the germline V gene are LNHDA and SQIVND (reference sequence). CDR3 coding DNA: TGTGCCAGTAGTATACAGAGGGGGCCCGAGTTCTTC. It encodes CASSIQRGPEFF.

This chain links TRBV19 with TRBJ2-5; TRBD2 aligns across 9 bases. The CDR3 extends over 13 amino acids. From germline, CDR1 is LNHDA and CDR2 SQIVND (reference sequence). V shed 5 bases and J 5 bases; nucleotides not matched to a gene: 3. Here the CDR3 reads CASSPSGVETQYF. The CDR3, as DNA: TGTGCCAGTAGTCCTAGCGGGGTGGAGACCCAGTACTTC.

In DNA form, the CDR3 reads TGTGCCAGCAGCCCCCCGGTGGTTAGAACGCTGGCCAAAAACATTCAGTACTTC. This sequence encodes CASSPPVVRTLAKNIQYF. V is TRBV7-2 and J is TRBJ2-4; D unclear. The V end was cut by 5 bases, the J end by 1 base, with 21 bases between. CDR3 length: 18 residues. In germline, CDR1 is SGHTA, CDR2 FQGNSA.

CDR3 sequence: CAGGTSGGTDTQYF. CDR3 coding DNA: TGTGCCGGGGGAACTAGCGGGGGCACAGATACGCAGTATTTT. The chain carries TRBV10-3 and TRBJ2-3; 10 bases are shared with TRBD2. CDR1 ENHRY and CDR2 SYGVKD come from the germline V gene. J gave up 1 base and V 11 bases, and 6 bases lay outside the gene matches. This CDR3 contains 14 residues.

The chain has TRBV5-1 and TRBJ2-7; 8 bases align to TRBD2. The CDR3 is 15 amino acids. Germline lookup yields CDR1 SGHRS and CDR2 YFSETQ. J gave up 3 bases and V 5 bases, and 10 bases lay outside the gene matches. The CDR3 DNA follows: TGCGCCAGCAGTCGCACTAGCGGCCTACTCTACGAGCAGTACTTC. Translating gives CASSRTSGLLYEQYF. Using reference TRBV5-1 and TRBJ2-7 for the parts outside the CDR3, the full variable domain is KAGVTQTPRYLIKTRGQQVTLSCSPISGHRSVSWYQQTPGQGLQFLFEYFSETQRNKGNFPGRFSGRQFSNSRSEMNVSTLELGDSALYLCASSRTSGLLYEQYFGPGTRLTVT.

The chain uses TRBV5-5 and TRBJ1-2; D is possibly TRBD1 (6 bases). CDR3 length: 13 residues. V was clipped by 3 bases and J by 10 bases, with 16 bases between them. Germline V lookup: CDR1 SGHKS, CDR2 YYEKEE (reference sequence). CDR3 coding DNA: TGTGCCAGCAGCTCCCCCGACAGGTTCCCCTACACCTTC. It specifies CASSSPDRFPYTF.

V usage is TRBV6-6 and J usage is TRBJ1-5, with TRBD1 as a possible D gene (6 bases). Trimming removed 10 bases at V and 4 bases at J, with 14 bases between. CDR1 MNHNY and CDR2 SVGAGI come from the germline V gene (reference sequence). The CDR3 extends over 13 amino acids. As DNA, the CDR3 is TGTGCCACCATGGACAGAAATAATCAGCCCCAGCATTTT. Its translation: CATMDRNNQPQHF.

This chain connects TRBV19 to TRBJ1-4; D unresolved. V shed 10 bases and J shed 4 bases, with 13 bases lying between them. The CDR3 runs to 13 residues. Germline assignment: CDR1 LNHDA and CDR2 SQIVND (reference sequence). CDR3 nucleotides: TGTGCCACTCAAGGACTGATTAATGAAAAACTGTTTTTT. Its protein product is CATQGLINEKLFF.

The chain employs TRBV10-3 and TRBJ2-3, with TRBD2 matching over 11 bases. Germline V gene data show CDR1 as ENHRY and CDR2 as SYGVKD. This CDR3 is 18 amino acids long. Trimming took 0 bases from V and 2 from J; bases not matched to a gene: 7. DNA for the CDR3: TGTGCCATCAGTGAGTCATTAGTAGCGGGGGGGATCACAGATACGCAGTATTTT. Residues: CAISESLVAGGITDTQYF.

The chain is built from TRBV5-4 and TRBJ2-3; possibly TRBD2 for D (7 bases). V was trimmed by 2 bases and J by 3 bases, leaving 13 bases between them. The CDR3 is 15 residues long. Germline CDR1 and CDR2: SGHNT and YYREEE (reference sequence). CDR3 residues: CASSLRGGFTDTQYF. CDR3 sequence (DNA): TGTGCCAGCAGCTTAAGGGGGGGGTTTACAGATACGCAGTATTTT. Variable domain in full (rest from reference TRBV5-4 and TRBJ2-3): ETGVTQSPTHLIKTRGQQVTLRCSSQSGHNTVSWYQQALGQGPQFIFQYYREEENGRGNFPPRFSGLQFPNYSSELNVNALELDDSALYLCASSLRGGFTDTQYFGPGTRLTVL.

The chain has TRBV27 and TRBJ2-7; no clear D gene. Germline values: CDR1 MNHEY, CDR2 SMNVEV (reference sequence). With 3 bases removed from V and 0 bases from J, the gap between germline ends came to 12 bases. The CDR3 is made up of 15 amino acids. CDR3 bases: TGTGCCAGCAGTTTCGGTAAAGCGCTCTCCTACGAGCAGTACTTC. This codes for CASSFGKALSYEQYF.

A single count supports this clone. The CDR3 region is CASSLRTGGHEQYF. The CDR3 DNA is TGTGCCAGCAGCTTAAGGACAGGGGGTCACGAGCAGTACTTC. The chain uses TRBV7-9 and TRBJ2-7, with TRBD1 matching 10 bases. From germline, CDR1 is SEHNR and CDR2 FQNEAQ (reference sequence). The CDR3 covers 14 residues. V shed 2 bases, J shed 5 bases, and the junction held 3 bases outside the gene matches.

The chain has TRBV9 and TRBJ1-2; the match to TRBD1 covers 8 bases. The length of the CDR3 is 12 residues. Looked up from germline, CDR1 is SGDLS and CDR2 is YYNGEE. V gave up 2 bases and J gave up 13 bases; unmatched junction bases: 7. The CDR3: CASSVQGARATF. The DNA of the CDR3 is TGTGCCAGCAGCGTCCAGGGGGCGAGGGCCACCTTC.

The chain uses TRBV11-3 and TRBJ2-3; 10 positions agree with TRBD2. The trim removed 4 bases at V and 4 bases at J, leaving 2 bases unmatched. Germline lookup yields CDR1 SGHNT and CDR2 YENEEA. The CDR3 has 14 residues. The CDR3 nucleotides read TGTGCCAGCAGCTCTAGCGGGGGACCAGATACGCAGTATTTT. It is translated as CASSSSGGPDTQYF. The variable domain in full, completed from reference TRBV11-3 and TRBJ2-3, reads EAGVVQSPRYKIIEKKQPVAFWCNPISGHNTLYWYLQNLGQGPELLIRYENEEAVDDSQLPKDRFSAERLKGVDSTLKIQPAELGDSAVYLCASSSSGGPDTQYFGPGTRLTVL.

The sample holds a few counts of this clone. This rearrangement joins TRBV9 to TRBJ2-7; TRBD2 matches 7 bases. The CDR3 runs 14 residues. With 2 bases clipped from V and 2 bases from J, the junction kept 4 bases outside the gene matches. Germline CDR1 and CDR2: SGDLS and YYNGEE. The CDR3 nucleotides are TGTGCCAGCAGCGTTGCGGGAGCCCCCTACGAGCAGTACTTC. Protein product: CASSVAGAPYEQYF.

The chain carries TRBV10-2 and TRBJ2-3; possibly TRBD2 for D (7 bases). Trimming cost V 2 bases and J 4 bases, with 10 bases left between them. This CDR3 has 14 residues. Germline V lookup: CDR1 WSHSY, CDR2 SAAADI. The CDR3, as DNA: TGCGCCAGCAGTGAGGGGGGGGGCTCAGATACGCAGTATTTT. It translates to CASSEGGGSDTQYF.

CDR3 DNA: TGTGCCAGCAGCTTAGCTGGAGGGGGGGTGGCACCCCGAAATTCACCCCTCCACTTT. This codes for CASSLAGGGVAPRNSPLHF. The chain couples TRBV7-2 to TRBJ1-6; D may be TRBD1 (6 bases). Between the trimmed V and J ends, which lost 0 bases and 7 bases, there was a span of 22 bases. Germline V gene sequence: CDR1 SGHTA, CDR2 FQGNSA. The CDR3 is made up of 19 amino acids.

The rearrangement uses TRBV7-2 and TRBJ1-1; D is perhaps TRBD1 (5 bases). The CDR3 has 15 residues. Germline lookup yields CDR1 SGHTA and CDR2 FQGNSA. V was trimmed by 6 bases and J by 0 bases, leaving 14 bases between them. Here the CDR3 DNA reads TGTGCCAGCAGTCCGGGACTAGGAATGAACACTGAAGCTTTCTTT. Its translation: CASSPGLGMNTEAFF.

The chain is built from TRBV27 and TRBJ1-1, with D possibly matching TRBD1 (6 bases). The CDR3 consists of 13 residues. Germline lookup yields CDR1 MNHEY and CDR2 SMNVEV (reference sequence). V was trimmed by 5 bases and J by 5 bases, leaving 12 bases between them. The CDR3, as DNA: TGTGCCAGCAGTCCGGATGGGACAACTGAAGCTTTCTTT. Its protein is CASSPDGTTEAFF.

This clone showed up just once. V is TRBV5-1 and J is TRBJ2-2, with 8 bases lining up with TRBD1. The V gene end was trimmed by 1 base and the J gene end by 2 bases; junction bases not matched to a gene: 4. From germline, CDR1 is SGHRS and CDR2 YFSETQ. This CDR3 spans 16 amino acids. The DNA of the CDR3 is TGCGCCAGCAGCTTGTCTCAGGGGGCCAACACCGGGGAGCTGTTTTTT. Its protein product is CASSLSQGANTGELFF.